This T cell receptor beta chain derives from a study of blood T cell repertoires in COVID-19. On the study more broadly: PBMCs, B-cell-depleted T cells, or T cells provided the cDNA or gDNA that made up the material.

Judged by abundance, this clone is medium-sized. CDR1 LGHDT and CDR2 YNNKEL come from the germline V gene (reference sequence). The CDR3 spans 17 residues. The V gene end was trimmed by 0 bases and the J gene end by 2 bases; junction bases not matched to a gene: 6. Authors' data handling: Amplification from reference gene primers served as the basis for estimated nucleated cell counts. Clones were read by immunoSEQ multiplex PCR, and TCRdb kept only the in-frame ones, dropping some. The D gene and trimming were derived from the DNA, and the V and J assignments and clone size from that table. The sample yields under 30,000 clones, around nine tenths seen once.

This chain uses TRBV3-1 (or the pseudogene TRBV3-2) with TRBJ2-1, with 8 bases aligning to TRBD2. The clonotype was recovered from a human donor with acute or convalescent COVID-19. The donor label of this sample is uncertain. Sequencing input: peripheral blood. This CDR3 reads CASSQDGSGSPYNEQFF. CDR3 coding DNA: TGTGCCAGCAGCCAAGATGGCAGCGGGAGCCCCTACAATGAGCAGTTCTTC.